Listed below are T cell receptor beta chains from one sample, sequenced in a study of T cells in Graves' hyperthyroidism and ophthalmopathy. TCRdb used MiXCR to reprocess the multiplex PCR reads, holding one entry per CDR3 protein. The table includes about 180,000 distinct CDR3 sequences, over 7.5% detected once. The source material was blood. These receptors all come from a woman aged 18 to 35 with Graves' hyperthyroidism that later progressed to Graves' ophthalmopathy. Both conserved end residues are part of each CDR3. A D gene is named only where the DNA matches it firmly. A clone size is listed for some rows: how often the clone was seen (once, few, many), or a class if it is expanded.

V,size,D,J,CDR3,DNA
TRBV7-9,NA,TRBD1,TRBJ2-1,CASSFPGQGEGEQFF,TGTGCCAGCAGCTTTCCGGGACAGGGTGAGGGTGAGCAGTTCTTC
TRBV6-1,NA,TRBD1,TRBJ2-1,CASTMSDRGHNEQFF,TGTGCCAGCACCATGAGTGACAGGGGCCACAATGAGCAGTTCTTC
TRBV25-1,many,NA,TRBJ2-1,CASSDPTGTWDNEQFF,TGTGCCAGCAGTGACCCTACCGGGACATGGGACAATGAGCAGTTCTTC
TRBV19,many,NA,TRBJ1-5,CASSIETGWGQPQHF,TGTGCCAGTAGTATAGAGACGGGCTGGGGACAGCCCCAGCATTTT
TRBV6-1,many,TRBD1,TRBJ1-2,CASSRGQGSMRNLYGYTF,TGTGCCAGCAGTAGAGGACAGGGGAGTATGAGGAACCTCTATGGCTACACCTTC
TRBV27,NA,NA,TRBJ2-3,CASGPGAGPNTDTQYF,TGTGCCAGCGGGCCAGGTGCGGGGCCAAACACAGATACGCAGTATTTT
TRBV2,many,NA,TRBJ1-4,CASSEDRLIATNEKLFF,TGTGCCAGCAGTGAGGACAGACTCATCGCAACTAATGAAAAACTGTTTTTT
TRBV9,few,TRBD1,TRBJ2-1,CASSAEKGGQMSKDEQFF,TGTGCCAGCAGCGCTGAGAAAGGGGGACAGATGAGTAAAGATGAGCAGTTCTTC
TRBV24-1,NA,NA,TRBJ2-1,CATSDPRKGEQFF,TGTGCCACCAGTGATCCCCGGAAGGGTGAGCAGTTCTTC
TRBV28,few,NA,TRBJ1-5,CASSLLGIPSDQPQHF,TGTGCCAGCAGTCTGCTGGGGATTCCATCGGATCAGCCCCAGCATTTT
TRBV20-1,many,TRBD2,TRBJ2-7,CSARDSLAGDPYEQYF,TGCAGTGCTAGAGATAGTCTAGCGGGGGACCCCTACGAGCAGTACTTC
TRBV11-2,many,NA,TRBJ2-7,CASSSGQRYEQYF,TGTGCCAGCAGCTCCGGACAGCGCTACGAGCAGTACTTC
TRBV28,NA,NA,TRBJ2-2,CASSFLGEPGELFF,TGTGCCAGCAGTTTTCTCGGGGAGCCCGGGGAGCTGTTTTTT
TRBV7-9,many,NA,TRBJ1-2,CASSPTGLGYTF,TGTGCCAGCAGCCCTACAGGGTTAGGCTACACCTTC
TRBV7-9,many,NA,TRBJ1-5,CASSLYEGQPQHF,TGTGCCAGCAGCTTATACGAGGGTCAGCCCCAGCATTTT